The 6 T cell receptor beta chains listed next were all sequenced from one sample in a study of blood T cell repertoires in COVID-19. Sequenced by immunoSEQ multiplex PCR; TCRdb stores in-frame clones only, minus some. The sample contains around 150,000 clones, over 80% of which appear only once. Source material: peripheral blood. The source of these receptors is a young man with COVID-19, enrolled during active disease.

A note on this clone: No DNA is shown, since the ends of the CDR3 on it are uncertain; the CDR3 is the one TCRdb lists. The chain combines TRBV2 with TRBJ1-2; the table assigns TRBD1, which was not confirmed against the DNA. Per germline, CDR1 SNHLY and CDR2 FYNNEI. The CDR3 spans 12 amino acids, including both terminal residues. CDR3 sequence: CASSVGTGSHTF.

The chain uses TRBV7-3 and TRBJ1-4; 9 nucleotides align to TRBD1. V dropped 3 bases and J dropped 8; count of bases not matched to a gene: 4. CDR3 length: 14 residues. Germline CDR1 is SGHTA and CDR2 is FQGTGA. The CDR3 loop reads CASSLTGGGEKLFF. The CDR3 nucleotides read TGTGCCAGCAGCTTGACAGGGGGAGGGGAAAAACTGTTTTTT.

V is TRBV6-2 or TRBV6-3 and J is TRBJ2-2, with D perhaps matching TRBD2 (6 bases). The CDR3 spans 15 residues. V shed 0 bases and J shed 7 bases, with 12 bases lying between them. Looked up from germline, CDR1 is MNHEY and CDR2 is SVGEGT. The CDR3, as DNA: TGTGCCAGCAGTTACTCTTACGGGGGAGGCGGGGAGCTGTTTTTT. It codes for CASSYSYGGGGELFF.

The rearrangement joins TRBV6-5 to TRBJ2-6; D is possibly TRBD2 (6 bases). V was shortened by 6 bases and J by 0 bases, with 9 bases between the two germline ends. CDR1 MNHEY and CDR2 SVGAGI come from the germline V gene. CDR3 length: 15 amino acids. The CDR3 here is CASRGDSSGANVLTF. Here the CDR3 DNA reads TGTGCCAGCAGGGGGGACTCCTCTGGGGCCAACGTCCTGACTTTC.

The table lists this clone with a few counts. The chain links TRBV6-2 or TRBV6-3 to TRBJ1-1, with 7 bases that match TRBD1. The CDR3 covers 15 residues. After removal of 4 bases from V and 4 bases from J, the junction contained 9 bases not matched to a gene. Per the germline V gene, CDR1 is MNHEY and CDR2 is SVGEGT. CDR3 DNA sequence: TGTGCCAGCAGTTCCCAACAGGGGAGTGGCACTGAAGCTTTCTTT. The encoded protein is CASSSQQGSGTEAFF.

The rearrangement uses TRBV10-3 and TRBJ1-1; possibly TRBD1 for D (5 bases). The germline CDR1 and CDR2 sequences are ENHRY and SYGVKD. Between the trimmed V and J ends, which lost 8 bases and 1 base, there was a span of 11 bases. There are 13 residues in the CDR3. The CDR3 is CAIGGIPNTEAFF. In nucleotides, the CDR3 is TGTGCCATCGGGGGGATCCCGAACACTGAAGCTTTCTTT.